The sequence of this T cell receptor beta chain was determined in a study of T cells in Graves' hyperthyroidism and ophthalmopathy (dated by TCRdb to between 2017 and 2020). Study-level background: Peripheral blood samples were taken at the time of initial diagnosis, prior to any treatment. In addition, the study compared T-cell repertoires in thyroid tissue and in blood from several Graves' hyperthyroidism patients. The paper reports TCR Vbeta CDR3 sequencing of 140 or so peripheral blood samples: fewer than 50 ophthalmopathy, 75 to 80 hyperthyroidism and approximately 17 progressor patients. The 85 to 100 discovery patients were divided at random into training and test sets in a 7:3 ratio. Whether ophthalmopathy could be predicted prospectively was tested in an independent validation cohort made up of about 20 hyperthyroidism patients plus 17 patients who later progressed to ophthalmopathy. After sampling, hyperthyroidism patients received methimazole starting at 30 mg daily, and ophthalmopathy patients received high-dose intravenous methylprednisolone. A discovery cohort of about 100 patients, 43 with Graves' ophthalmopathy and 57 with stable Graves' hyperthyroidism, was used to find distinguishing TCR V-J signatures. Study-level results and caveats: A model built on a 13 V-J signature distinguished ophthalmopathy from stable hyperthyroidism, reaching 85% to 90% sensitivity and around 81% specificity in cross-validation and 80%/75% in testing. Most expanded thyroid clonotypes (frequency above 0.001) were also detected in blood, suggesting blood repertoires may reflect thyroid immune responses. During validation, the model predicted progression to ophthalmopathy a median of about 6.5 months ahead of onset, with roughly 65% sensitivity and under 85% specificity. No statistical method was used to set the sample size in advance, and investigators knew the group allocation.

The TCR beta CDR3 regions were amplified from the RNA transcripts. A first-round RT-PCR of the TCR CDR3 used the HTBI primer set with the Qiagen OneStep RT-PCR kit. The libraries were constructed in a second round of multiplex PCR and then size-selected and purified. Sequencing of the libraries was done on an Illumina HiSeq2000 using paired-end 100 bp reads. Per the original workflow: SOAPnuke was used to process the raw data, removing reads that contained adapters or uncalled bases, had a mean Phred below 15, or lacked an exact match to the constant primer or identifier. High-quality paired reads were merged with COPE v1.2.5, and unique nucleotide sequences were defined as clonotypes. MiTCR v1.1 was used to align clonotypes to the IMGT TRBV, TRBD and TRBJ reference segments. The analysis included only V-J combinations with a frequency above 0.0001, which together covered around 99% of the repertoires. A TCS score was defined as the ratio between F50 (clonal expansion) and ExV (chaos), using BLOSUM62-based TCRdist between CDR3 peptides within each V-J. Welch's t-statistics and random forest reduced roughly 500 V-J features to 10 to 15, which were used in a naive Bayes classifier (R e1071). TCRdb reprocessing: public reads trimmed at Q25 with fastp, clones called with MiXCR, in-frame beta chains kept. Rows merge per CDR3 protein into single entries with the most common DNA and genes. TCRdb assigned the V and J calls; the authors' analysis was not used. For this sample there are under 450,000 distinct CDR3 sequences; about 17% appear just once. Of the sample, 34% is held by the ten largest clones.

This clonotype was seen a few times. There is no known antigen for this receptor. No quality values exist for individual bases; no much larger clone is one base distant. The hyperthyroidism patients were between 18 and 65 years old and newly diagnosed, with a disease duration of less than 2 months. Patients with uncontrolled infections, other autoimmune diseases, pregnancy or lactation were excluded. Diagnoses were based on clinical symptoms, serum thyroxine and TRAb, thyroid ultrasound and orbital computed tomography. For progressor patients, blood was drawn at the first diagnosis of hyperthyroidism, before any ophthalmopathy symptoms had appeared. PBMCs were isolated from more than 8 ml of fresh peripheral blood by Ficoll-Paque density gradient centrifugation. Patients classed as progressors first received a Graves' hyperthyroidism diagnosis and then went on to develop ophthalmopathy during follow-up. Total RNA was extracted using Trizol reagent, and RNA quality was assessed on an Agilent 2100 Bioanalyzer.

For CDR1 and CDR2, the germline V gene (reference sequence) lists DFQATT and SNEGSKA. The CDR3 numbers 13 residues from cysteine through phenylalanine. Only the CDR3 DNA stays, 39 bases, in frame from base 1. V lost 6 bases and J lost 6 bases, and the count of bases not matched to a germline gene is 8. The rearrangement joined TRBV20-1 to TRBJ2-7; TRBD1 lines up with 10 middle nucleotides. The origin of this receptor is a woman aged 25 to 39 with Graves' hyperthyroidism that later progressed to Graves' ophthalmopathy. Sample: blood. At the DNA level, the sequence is TGCAGTGCCCGGGGGGGGACAGGGGTCGAGCAGTACTTC. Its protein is CSARGGTGVEQYF.